The 2 T cell receptor beta chains below all came from one sample that was sequenced in a study of vaccination effects on CD4 cells after COVID-19. Peptide-pool stimulation followed by sequencing identified expanded antigen-specific CD4+ clonotypes in the ViraFEST assay. After around ten days in culture, the CD4+ T cells were isolated. Sequencing used immunoSEQ multiplex PCR; TCRdb keeps in-frame clones, though not all of them. The repertoire holds 11,000 to 15,000 clones, with over 65% as singletons. What these receptors recognize is not known. Material: CD4+ T cells from PBMCs cultured with HCoV-229E spike peptides, obtained before COVID-19 vaccination. Receptors were obtained from a human donor who received a COVID-19 vaccine.

This clone was counted a few times. For the CDR3, the DNA is TGTGCCAGCAGCTTGGGGGGACAGAATGAGCAGTTCTTC. Translating it yields CASSLGGQNEQFF. The rearrangement links TRBV12-3 or TRBV12-4 to TRBJ2-1, with D possibly being TRBD1 (7 bases). The CDR3 covers 13 residues. V dropped 6 bases and J dropped 7 bases, with 13 bases sitting between them.

V usage is TRBV5-6 and J usage is TRBJ2-7, with 10 bases matching TRBD1. The CDR3 runs 15 residues. Germline V gene sequence: CDR1 SGHDT, CDR2 YYEEEE. J gave up 4 bases and V 3 bases, and 7 bases lay outside the gene matches. The CDR3 DNA reads TGTGCCAGCAGCTCGCGACAGGGGGCTAAATACGAGCAGTACTTC. It is translated as CASSSRQGAKYEQYF.